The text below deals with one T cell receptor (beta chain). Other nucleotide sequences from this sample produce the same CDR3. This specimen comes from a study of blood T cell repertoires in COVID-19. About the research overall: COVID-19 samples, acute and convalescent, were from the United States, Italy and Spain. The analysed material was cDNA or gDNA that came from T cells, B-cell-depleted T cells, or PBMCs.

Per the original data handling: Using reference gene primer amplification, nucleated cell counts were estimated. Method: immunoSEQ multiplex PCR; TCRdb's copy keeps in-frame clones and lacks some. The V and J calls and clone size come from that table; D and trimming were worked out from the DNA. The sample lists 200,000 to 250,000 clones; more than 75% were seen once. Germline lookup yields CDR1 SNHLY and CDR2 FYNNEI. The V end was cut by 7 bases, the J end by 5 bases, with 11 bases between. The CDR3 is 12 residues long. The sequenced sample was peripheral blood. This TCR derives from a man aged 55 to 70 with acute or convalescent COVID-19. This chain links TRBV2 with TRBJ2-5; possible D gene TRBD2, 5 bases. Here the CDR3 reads CASTRGSETQYF. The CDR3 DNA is TGTGCCAGCACGCGAGGGTCGGAGACCCAGTACTTC.